Sequencing of this T cell receptor (beta chain) was carried out in a study of synovial regulatory T cells in juvenile arthritis. Patients had median age around 11 years, range about 2.1-22.9. Repertoires were generated with immunoSEQ multiplex PCR, while TCRdb's copy carries only in-frame clones and drops some. This repertoire comprises some 6,000 clones; its ten largest clones make up under 0.8%. In germline, CDR1 is SEHNR, CDR2 FQNEAQ (reference sequence). The CDR3 runs to 15 residues. DNA is not recorded here. Study-wide points: TCR diversity was lower in inflammation-associated blood Treg cells than in other blood Treg cells. iaTreg TCR repertoires were largely private across patients and partially overlapped synovial Teff and blood CPL.

Notes on this clone: Its cognate antigen is unknown.

This rearrangement joins TRBV7-9 to TRBJ2-1; as DNA is missing, the TRBD2 call by TCRdb cannot be tested. Input material: Treg cells from blood. Subset: remaining (HLA-DR-negative) circulating blood Treg cells. This TCR was recovered from a donor between 2 and 35 years old with juvenile idiopathic arthritis. The CDR3 reads CASSSAIISYNEQFF.